This entry features one T cell receptor (beta chain) sequence. Its specificity is unknown. Trimming removed 3 bases from V and 2 bases from J, with 10 bases in between. Per the germline V gene, CDR1 is DFQATT and CDR2 is SNEGSKA (reference sequence). The CDR3 is made up of 13 amino acids. The data are from a study of human T cells and chemical hapten exposure. Overall study context: There were weekly diphenylcyclopropenone doses to the scalp for patients throughout the roughly 25-week study.

Sample time point: patch test 2, 6 weeks after DPC sensitization. Treatment noted: therapeutic diphenylcyclopropenone sensitization with weekly scalp DPC. Using its own MiXCR run on the RACE reads, TCRdb lists one record per CDR3 protein. Of a few hundred thousand distinct CDR3 sequences listed, about 6% are singletons. General observations from the study: After DPC sensitization, TCRs above 1 in 1000 frequency showed no change.

The starting material was whole blood, obtained in connection with sensitization to the hapten diphenylcyclopropenone (DPC). The chain recombines TRBV20-1 with TRBJ1-2; no clear D gene. The origin of this receptor is a woman under 30 with alopecia areata. Some clones in this sample may be carry-over from other donors' samples. The CDR3 DNA is TGCAGTGCTAGCCCCAGGACGAACTATGGCTACACCTTC. Amino acid sequence: CSASPRTNYGYTF.